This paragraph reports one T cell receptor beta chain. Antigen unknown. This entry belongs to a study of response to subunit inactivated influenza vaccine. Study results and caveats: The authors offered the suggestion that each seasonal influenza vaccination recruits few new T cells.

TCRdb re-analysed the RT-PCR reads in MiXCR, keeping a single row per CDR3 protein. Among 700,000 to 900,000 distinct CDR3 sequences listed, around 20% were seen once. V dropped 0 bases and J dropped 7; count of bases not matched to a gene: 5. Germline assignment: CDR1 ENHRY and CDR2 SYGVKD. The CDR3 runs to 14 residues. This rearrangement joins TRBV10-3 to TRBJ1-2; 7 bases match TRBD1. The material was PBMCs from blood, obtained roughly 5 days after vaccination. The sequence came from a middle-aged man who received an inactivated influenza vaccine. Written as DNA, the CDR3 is TGTGCCATCAGTGAGTCCTCCGACAGGGCTGGCTACACCTTC. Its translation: CAISESSDRAGYTF.